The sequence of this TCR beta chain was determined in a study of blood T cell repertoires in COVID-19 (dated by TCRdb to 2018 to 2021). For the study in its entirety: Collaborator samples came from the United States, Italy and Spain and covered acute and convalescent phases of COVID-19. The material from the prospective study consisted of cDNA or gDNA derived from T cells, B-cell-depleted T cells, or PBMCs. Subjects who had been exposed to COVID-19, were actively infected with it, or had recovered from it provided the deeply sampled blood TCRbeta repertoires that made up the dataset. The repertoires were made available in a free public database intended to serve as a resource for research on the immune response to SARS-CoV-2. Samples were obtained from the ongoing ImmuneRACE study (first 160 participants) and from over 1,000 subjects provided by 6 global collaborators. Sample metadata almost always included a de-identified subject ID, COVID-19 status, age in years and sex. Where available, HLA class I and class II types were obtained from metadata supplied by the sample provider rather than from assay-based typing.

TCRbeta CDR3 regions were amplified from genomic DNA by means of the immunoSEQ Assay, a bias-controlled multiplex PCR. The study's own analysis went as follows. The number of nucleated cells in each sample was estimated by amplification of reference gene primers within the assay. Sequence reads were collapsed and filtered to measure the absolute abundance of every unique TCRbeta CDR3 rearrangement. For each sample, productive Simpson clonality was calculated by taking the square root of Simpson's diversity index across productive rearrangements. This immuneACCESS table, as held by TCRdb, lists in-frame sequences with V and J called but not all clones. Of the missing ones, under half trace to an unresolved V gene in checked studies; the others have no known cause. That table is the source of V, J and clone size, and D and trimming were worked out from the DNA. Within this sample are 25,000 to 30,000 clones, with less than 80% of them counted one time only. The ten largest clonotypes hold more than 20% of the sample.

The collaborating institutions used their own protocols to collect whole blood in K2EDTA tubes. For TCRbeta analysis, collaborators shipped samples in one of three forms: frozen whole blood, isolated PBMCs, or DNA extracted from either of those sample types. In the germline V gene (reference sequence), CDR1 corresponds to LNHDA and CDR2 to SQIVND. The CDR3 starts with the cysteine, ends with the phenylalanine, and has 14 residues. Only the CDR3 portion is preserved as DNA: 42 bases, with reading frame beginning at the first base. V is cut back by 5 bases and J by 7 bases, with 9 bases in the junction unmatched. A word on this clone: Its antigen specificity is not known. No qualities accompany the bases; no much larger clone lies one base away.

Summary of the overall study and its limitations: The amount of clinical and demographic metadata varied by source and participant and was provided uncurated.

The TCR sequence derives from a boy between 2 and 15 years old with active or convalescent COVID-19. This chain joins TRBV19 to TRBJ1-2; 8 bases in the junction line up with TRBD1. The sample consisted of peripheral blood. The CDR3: CASSLDRGISGYTF. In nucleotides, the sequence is TGTGCCAGTAGTCTTGACAGGGGAATTAGTGGCTACACCTTC.